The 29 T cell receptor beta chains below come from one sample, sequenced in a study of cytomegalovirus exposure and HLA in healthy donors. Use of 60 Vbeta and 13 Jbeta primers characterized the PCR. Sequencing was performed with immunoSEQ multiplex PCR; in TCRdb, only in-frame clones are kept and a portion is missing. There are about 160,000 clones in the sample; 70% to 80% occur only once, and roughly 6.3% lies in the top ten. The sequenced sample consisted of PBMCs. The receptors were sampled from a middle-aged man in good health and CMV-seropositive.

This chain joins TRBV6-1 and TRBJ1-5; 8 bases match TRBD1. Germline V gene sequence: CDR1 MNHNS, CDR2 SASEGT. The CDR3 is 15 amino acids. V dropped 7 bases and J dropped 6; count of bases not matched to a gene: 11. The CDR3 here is CASNKGQGDSQPQHF. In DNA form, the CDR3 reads TGTGCCAGCAACAAAGGACAGGGCGATAGTCAGCCCCAGCATTTT.

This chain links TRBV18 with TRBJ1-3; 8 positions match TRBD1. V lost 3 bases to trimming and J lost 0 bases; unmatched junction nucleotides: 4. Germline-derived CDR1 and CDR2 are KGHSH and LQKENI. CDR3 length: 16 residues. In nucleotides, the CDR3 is TGTGCCAGCTCACCGGGACAGGCAACCTCTGGAAACACCATATATTTT. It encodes CASSPGQATSGNTIYF. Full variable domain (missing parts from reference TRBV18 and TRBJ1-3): NAGVMQNPRHLVRRRGQEARLRCSPMKGHSHVYWYRQLPEEGLKFMVYLQKENIIDESGMPKERFSAEFPKEGPSILRIQQVVRGDSAAYFCASSPGQATSGNTIYFGEGSWLTVV.

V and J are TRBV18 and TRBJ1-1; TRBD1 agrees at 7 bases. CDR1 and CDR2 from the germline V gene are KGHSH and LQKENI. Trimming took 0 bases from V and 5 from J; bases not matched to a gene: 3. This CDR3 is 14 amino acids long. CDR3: CASSPPGQRTEAFF. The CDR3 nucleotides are TGTGCCAGCTCACCACCGGGACAGAGGACTGAAGCTTTCTTT.

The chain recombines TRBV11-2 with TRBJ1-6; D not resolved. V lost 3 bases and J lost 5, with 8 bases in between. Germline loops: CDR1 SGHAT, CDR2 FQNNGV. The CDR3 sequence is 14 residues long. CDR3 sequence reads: CASSFAGHNSPLHF. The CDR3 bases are TGTGCCAGCAGCTTCGCGGGCCATAATTCACCCCTCCACTTT.

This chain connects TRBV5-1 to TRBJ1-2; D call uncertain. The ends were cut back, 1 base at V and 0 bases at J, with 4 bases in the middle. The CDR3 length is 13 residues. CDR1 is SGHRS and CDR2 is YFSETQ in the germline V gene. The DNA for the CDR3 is TGCGCCAGCAGCTTGTCTGCTAACTATGGCTACACCTTC. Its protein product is CASSLSANYGYTF. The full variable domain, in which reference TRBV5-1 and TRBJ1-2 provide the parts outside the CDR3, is KAGVTQTPRYLIKTRGQQVTLSCSPISGHRSVSWYQQTPGQGLQFLFEYFSETQRNKGNFPGRFSGRQFSNSRSEMNVSTLELGDSALYLCASSLSANYGYTFGSGTRLTVV.

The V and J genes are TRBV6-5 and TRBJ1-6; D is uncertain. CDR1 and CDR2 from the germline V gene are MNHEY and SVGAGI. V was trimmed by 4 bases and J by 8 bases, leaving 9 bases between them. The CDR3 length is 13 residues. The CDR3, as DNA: TGTGCCAGCAGTTTTTCAGGCGATTCACCCCTCCACTTT. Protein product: CASSFSGDSPLHF.

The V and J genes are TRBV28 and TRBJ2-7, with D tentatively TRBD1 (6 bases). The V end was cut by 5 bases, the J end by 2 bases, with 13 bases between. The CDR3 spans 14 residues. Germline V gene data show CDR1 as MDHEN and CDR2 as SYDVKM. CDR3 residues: CASSDTGRTYEQYF. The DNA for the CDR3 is TGTGCCAGCAGTGATACAGGGAGAACCTACGAGCAGTACTTC. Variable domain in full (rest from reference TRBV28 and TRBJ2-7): DVKVTQSSRYLVKRTGEKVFLECVQDMDHENMFWYRQDPGLGLRLIYFSYDVKMKEKGDIPEGYSVSREKKERFSLILESASTNQTSMYLCASSDTGRTYEQYFGPGTRLTVT.

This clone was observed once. The CDR3, as DNA: TGTGCCAGCGGGGGTAGCGGACACACAGATACGCAGTATTTT. Translating gives CASGGSGHTDTQYF. The chain recombines TRBV2 with TRBJ2-3, with D tentatively TRBD2 (6 bases). Per germline, CDR1 SNHLY and CDR2 FYNNEI. V lost 8 bases and J lost 2, with 14 bases in between. CDR3 length: 14 amino acids.

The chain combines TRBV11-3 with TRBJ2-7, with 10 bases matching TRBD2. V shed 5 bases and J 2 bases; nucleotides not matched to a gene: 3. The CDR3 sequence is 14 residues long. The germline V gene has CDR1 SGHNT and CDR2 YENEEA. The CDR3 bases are TGTGCCAGCAGCCCTAGCGGGAGCACCTACGAGCAGTACTTC. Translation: CASSPSGSTYEQYF.

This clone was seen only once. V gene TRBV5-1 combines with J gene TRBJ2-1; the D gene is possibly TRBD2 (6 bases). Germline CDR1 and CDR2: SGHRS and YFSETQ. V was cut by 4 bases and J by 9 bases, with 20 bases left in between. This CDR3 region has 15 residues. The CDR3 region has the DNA TGCGCCAGCAGCCTCTCGGGGGAGCTCCACGGTGAGCAGTTCTTC. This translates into CASSLSGELHGEQFF.

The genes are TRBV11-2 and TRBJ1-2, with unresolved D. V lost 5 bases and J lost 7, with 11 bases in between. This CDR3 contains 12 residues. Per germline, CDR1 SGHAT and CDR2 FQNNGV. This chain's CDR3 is CASSPTGSGYTF. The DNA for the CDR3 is TGTGCCAGCAGCCCCACCGGGAGTGGCTACACCTTC. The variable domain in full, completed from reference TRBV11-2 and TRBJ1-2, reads EAGVAQSPRYKIIEKRQSVAFWCNPISGHATLYWYQQILGQGPKLLIQFQNNGVVDDSQLPKDRFSAERLKGVDSTLKIQPAKLEDSAVYLCASSPTGSGYTFGSGTRLTVV.

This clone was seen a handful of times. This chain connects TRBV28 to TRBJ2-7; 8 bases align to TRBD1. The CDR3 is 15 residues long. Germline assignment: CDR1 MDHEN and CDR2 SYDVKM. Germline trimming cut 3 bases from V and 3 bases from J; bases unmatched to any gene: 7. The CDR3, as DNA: TGTGCCAGCAGTTTCACCGGGACAGGAGGCTACGAGCAGTACTTC. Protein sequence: CASSFTGTGGYEQYF.

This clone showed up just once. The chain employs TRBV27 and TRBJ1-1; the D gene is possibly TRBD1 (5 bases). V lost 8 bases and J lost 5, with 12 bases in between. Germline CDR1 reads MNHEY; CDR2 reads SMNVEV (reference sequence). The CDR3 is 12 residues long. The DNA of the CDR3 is TGTGCCAGCGTCGGGGGGGGAACTGAAGCTTTCTTT. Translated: CASVGGGTEAFF.

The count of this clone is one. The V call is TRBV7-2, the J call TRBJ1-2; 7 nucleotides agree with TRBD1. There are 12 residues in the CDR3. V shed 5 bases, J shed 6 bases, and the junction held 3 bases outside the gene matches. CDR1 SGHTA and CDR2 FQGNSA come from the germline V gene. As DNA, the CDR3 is TGTGCCAGCAGCCAAACAGGGGATGGCTACACCTTC. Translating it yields CASSQTGDGYTF.

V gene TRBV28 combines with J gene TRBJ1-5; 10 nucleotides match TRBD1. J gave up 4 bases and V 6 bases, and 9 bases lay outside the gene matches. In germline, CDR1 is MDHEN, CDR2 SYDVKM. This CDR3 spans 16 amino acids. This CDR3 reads CASRPPAGQGNQPQHF. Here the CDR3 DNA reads TGTGCCAGCAGGCCCCCGGCGGGACAGGGGAATCAGCCCCAGCATTTT.

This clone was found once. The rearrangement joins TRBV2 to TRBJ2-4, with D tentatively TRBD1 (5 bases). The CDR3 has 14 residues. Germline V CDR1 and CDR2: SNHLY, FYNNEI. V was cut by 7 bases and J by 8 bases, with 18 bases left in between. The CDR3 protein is CASTQLRDADIQYF. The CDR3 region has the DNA TGTGCCAGCACTCAGCTCAGGGATGCGGACATTCAGTACTTC.

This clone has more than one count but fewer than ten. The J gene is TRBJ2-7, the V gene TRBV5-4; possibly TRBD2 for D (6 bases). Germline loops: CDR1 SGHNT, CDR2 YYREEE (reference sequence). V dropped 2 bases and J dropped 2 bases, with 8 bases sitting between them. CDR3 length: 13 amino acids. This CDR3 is CASSFGSTYEQYF. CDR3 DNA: TGTGCCAGCAGCTTCGGGAGTACCTACGAGCAGTACTTC.

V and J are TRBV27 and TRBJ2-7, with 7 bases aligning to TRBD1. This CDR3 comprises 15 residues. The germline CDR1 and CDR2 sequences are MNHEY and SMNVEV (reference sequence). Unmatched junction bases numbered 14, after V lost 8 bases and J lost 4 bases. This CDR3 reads CASGVGTDPFYEQYF. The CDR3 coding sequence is TGTGCCAGCGGTGTCGGGACAGATCCATTTTACGAGCAGTACTTC.

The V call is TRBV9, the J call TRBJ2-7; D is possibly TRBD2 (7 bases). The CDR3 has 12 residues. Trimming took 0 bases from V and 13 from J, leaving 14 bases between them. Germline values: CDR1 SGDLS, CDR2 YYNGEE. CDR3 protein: CASSVGGGPTYF. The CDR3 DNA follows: TGTGCCAGCAGCGTAGGGGGGGGCCCCACCTACTTC.

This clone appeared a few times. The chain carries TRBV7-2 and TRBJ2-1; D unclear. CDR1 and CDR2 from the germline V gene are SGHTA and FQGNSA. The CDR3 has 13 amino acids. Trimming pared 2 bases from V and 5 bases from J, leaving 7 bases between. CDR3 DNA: TGTGCCAGCAGCTTACTAGTCAACAATGAGCAGTTCTTC. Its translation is CASSLLVNNEQFF.

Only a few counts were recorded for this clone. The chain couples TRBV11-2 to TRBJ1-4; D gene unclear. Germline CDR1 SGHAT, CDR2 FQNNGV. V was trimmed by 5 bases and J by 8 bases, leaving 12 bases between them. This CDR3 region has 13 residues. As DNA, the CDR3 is TGTGCCAGCAGCGCAGTTCGGGTCGAAAAACTGTTTTTT. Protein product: CASSAVRVEKLFF.

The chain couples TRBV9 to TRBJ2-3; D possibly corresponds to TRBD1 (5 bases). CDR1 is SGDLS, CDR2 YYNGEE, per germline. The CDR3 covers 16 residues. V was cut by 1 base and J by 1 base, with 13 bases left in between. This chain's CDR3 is CASSVTAIGGTDTQYF. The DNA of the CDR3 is TGTGCCAGCAGCGTAACGGCGATAGGGGGCACAGATACGCAGTATTTT.

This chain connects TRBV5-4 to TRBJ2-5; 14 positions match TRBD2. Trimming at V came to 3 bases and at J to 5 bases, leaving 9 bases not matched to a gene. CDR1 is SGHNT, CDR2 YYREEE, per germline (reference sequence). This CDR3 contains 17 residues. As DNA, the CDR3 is TGTGCCAGCAGCTCACCGACTAGCGGGAGGGCCCTGGAGACCCAGTACTTC. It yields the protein CASSSPTSGRALETQYF.

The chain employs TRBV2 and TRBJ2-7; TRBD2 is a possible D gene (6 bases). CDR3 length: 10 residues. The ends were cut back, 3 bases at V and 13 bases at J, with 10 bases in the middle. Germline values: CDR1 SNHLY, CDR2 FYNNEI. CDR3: CASSDREDYF. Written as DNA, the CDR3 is TGTGCCAGCAGTGACAGGGAGGATTACTTC. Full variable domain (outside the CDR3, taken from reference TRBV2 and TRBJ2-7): EPEVTQTPSHQVTQMGQEVILRCVPISNHLYFYWYRQILGQKVEFLVSFYNNEISEKSEIFDDQFSVERPDGSNFTLKIRSTKLEDSAMYFCASSDREDYFGPGTRLTVT.

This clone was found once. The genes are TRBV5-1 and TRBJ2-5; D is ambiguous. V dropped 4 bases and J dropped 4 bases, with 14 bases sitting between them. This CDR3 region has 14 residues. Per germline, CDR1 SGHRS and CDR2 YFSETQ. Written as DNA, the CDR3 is TGCGCCAGCAGCCCGACCGGAACGGGAGAGACCCAGTACTTC. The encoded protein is CASSPTGTGETQYF.

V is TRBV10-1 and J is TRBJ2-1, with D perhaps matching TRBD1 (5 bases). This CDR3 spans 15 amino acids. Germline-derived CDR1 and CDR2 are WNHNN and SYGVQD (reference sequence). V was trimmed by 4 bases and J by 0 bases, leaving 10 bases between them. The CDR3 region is CASSVDSSSYNEQFF. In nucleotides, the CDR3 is TGCGCCAGCAGTGTCGACAGTAGCTCCTACAATGAGCAGTTCTTC.

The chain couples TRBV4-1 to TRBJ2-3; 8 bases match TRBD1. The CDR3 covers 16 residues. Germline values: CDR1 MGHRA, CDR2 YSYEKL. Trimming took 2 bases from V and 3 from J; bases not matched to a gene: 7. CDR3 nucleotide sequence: TGCGCCAGCAGCCAACCGAGGACAGGGAGGACAGATACGCAGTATTTT. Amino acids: CASSQPRTGRTDTQYF.

CDR3 nucleotide sequence: TGTGCCAGCAGCACCTATGGGGAGCGGGACGGCTCCTACGAGCAGTACTTC. Translation gives CASSTYGERDGSYEQYF. The chain has TRBV7-9 and TRBJ2-7, with 7 positions matching TRBD2. The germline V gene has CDR1 SEHNR and CDR2 FQNEAQ (reference sequence). Trimming removed 5 bases from V and 0 bases from J; junction bases left unmatched: 13. CDR3 length: 17 amino acids.

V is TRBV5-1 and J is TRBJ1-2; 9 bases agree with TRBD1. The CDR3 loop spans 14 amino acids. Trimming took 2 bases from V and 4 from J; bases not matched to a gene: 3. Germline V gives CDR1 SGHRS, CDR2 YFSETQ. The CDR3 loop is CASSFTGGGYGYTF. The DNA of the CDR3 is TGCGCCAGCAGCTTTACAGGGGGCGGCTATGGCTACACCTTC.